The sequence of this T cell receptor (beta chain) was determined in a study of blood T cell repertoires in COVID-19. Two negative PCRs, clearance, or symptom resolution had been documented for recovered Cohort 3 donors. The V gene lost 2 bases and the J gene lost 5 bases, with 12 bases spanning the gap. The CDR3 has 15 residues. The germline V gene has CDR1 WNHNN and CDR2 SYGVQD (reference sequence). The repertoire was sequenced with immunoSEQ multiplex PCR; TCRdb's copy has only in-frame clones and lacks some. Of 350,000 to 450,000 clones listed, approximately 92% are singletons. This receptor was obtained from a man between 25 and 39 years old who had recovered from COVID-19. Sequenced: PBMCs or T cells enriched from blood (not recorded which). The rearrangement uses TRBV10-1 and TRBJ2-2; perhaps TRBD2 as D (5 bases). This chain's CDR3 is CASSERGHVTGELFF. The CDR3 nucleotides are TGCGCCAGCAGTGAGAGAGGGCATGTAACCGGGGAGCTGTTTTTT.